The clone carrying this T cell receptor beta chain was detected ten times or more. What it binds is unknown. The data originate from a study of T cells in Graves' hyperthyroidism and ophthalmopathy. Amplification of TCR beta CDR3 regions was performed using RNA transcripts as template. RT-PCR in the first round (using the HTBI primer set) targeted the TCR CDR3. TCRdb itself ran the multiplex PCR reads through MiXCR, one entry per CDR3 protein. The data show roughly 100,000 distinct CDR3 sequences, about 50% seen once. Findings and limits, study-wide: Also found in blood were most expanded thyroid clonotypes above 0.001.

The diagnoses drew upon clinical symptoms, serum thyroxine and TRAb, thyroid ultrasound and orbital computed tomography. V dropped 2 bases and J dropped 6 bases, with 18 bases sitting between them. Germline-derived CDR1 and CDR2 are SGHTA and FQGTGA. The CDR3 is made up of 16 amino acids. The source of this sequence is a man aged 40-55 years with Graves' hyperthyroidism. This rearrangement joins TRBV7-3 to TRBJ2-3; D may be TRBD2 (6 bases). Sequencing used blood. For the CDR3, the DNA is TGTGCCAGCAGCTTATATCCGGGAGTGGAGAGGGATACGCAGTATTTT. It is translated as CASSLYPGVERDTQYF.